What follows is one T cell receptor beta chain and its context. Its target is not known. Assay: immunoSEQ multiplex PCR; the TCRdb copy retains only in-frame clones and omits some. The sample includes more than 2 million clones, nearly 97% of them seen just once. The CDR3 is 15 amino acids. V lost 0 bases to trimming and J lost 3 bases, with 10 bases between them. Per the germline V gene, CDR1 is LNHDA and CDR2 is SQIVND (reference sequence). This specimen belongs to a study of shared clonotypes between healthy human individuals. Study observations and caveats: Rarefaction indicated that sorted-subset sequencing remained incomplete although depth was large.

The specimen was naive CD4+ T cells sorted from blood. Subset here: CD45RA+ positively selected. This receptor was obtained from a man aged 18 to 29 in good health. The V call is TRBV19, the J call TRBJ2-3; a possible D gene is TRBD2 (6 bases). The CDR3, as DNA: TGTGCCAGTAGTATAGATCGGGGGTCTACAGATACGCAGTATTTT. Residues: CASSIDRGSTDTQYF.